This TCR beta chain originates from a study of T-cell reconstitution after alpha-beta-depleted transplantation in children. General study results and limits: T-cell counts and diversity were attributed mostly to newly produced T cells one year after transplant. Reportedly, only several hundred clones from non-depleted graft cells drove alpha-beta T-cell counts at about two months. Surviving thymic progenitors and recipient T cells were the source of high TCRbeta diversity at day 60 in some patients.

This clonotype was seen more than once but under ten times. The antigen is undetermined. The CDR3 is 12 amino acids. Trimming cost V 8 bases and J 6 bases, with 11 bases left between them. Germline values: CDR1 KGHSH, CDR2 LQKENI. For TCRbeta, the library was prepared with unique molecular identifiers. One entry per CDR3 protein, called by TCRdb with MiXCR from the PCR reads. This sample yields around 700,000 distinct CDR3 sequences, of which 10% to 15% are seen a single time; about 0.77% belongs to the top ten. The starting material was PBMCs, obtained before TCRalphabeta/CD19-depleted stem cell transplant. The clonotype comes from a girl aged 2 to 10 with congenital amegakaryocytic thrombocytopenia, due to receive a stem cell transplant. The chain combines TRBV18 with TRBJ2-1, with D perhaps TRBD1 (6 bases). This CDR3 is CASGAGANEQFF. CDR3 DNA: TGTGCCAGCGGGGCAGGGGCCAATGAGCAGTTCTTC.